One and the same sample provided the 22 T cell receptor beta chains below, sequenced in a study of blood T cell repertoires in COVID-19. Sequencing used immunoSEQ multiplex PCR; TCRdb keeps in-frame clones, though not all of them. The sample has 200,000 to 250,000 clones; around 81% are singletons. Material for sequencing was peripheral blood. Source of these receptors: a woman between 55 and 75 years old with acute or convalescent COVID-19.

In its sample, this clone was seen a few times. The chain couples TRBV2 to TRBJ1-2, with D unclear. Between the trimmed V and J ends, which lost 2 bases and 5 bases, there was a span of 12 bases. Germline V gives CDR1 SNHLY, CDR2 FYNNEI. This CDR3 region has 14 residues. This chain's CDR3 is CASSERGIAYGYTF. The CDR3 DNA is TGTGCCAGCAGTGAAAGAGGTATAGCATATGGCTACACCTTC.

V and J are TRBV4-2 and TRBJ1-5, with D maybe TRBD1 (5 bases). The CDR3 has 15 amino acids. The V end was cut by 4 bases, the J end by 4 bases, with 14 bases between. Germline V gene sequence: CDR1 LGHNA, CDR2 YNFKEQ. The CDR3 bases are TGTGCCAGCAGCCTTTTGGCGGCAGGGAATCAGCCCCAGCATTTT. Translated, it gives CASSLLAAGNQPQHF.

The J gene is TRBJ1-1, the V gene TRBV24-1; D call uncertain. The CDR3 length is 11 residues. The V end lost 3 bases, the J end lost 10 bases, and 8 bases lay between the germline ends. Germline V lookup: CDR1 KGHDR, CDR2 SFDVKD. The chain's CDR3 is CATSDGGSAFF. CDR3 DNA sequence: TGTGCCACCAGTGATGGAGGGTCAGCTTTCTTT.

This clone has a handful of counts. V is TRBV4-2 and J is TRBJ1-6, with 7 bases fitting TRBD1. V trimming: 4 bases; J trimming: 7 bases; junction bases outside the gene matches: 4. The CDR3 consists of 14 residues. The germline CDR1 and CDR2 sequences are LGHNA and YNFKEQ. The CDR3 region has the DNA TGTGCCAGCAGCCGCACAGGGGAGAATTCACCCCTCCACTTT. This sequence encodes CASSRTGENSPLHF.

V gene TRBV18 combines with J gene TRBJ1-1; tentative D call: TRBD1 (6 bases). CDR1 is KGHSH and CDR2 is LQKENI in the germline V gene. The CDR3 contains 15 residues. V dropped 3 bases and J dropped 1 base, with 12 bases sitting between them. As DNA, the CDR3 is TGTGCCAGCTCACCGGGCAGGGGATGGAACACTGAAGCTTTCTTT. The encoded protein is CASSPGRGWNTEAFF.

This chain connects TRBV21-1 to TRBJ2-7; the table's TRBD1 call for D was not verified on the DNA. TRBV21-1 is tagged as a pseudogene. The CDR3 has 19 amino acids. Written as DNA, the CDR3 is TGTGCCAGCAGCAAGGACATCGCGTACCCGGGACAAGATTTCTACGAGCAGTACTTC. Translation: CASSKDIAYPGQDFYEQYF.

J is TRBJ2-5 and V is TRBV7-9, with D possibly matching TRBD2 (6 bases). V was pared by 8 bases and J by 5 bases, with 9 bases between. Germline loops: CDR1 SEHNR, CDR2 FQNEAQ (reference sequence). This CDR3 spans 11 amino acids. The CDR3 spells CASSGVETQYF. The CDR3 DNA follows: TGTGCCAGCTCGGGGGTTGAGACCCAGTACTTC.

The chain is built from TRBV5-1 and TRBJ1-6; no definite D call. The CDR3 has 15 residues. The V end lost 0 bases, the J end lost 10 bases, and 14 bases lay between the germline ends. The germline gives CDR1 SGHRS, CDR2 YFSETQ. The CDR3 protein is CASSLDGIPGSPLHF. The CDR3, as DNA: TGCGCCAGCAGCTTGGATGGAATCCCGGGGTCACCCCTCCACTTT.

V and J are TRBV7-9 and TRBJ1-1, with unresolved D. Trimming shortened V by 1 base and J by 9 bases, and 12 bases separated the two germline ends. CDR1 SEHNR and CDR2 FQNEAQ come from the germline V gene (reference sequence). CDR3 length: 13 residues. The CDR3 DNA reads TGTGCCAGCAGCTTAGGGGCAGAGACACAAGCTTTCTTT. Residues: CASSLGAETQAFF.

This clone is a singleton in its sample. The chain has TRBV19 and TRBJ2-1; D unclear. V was cut by 10 bases and J by 9 bases, with 13 bases left in between. Germline CDR1 reads LNHDA; CDR2 reads SQIVND (reference sequence). This CDR3 spans 11 amino acids. CDR3 nucleotide sequence: TGTGCCACCTCCGGTTGGTTTGAGCAGTTCTTC. It is translated as CATSGWFEQFF. Drawing the rest from reference TRBV19 and TRBJ2-1, the complete variable domain is DGGITQSPKYLFRKEGQNVTLSCEQNLNHDAMYWYRQDPGQGLRLIYYSQIVNDFQKGDIAEGYSVSREKKESFPLTVTSAQKNPTAFYLCATSGWFEQFFGPGTRLTVL.

A single count supports this clone. This sample includes further DNA sequences coding for the same CDR3. The V call is TRBV28, the J call TRBJ1-5; unclear D gene. The CDR3 contains 11 residues. Germline CDR1 is MDHEN and CDR2 is SYDVKM. V shed 6 bases and J shed 4 bases, with 4 bases lying between them. CDR3 loop: CASSQNQPQHF. CDR3 coding DNA: TGTGCCAGCAGCCAAAATCAGCCCCAGCATTTT.

The CDR3 DNA sequence: TGTGCCAGCAGCTTAGATCCTCCTGGGGGGGGGTATGAGCAGTACTTC. Translating gives CASSLDPPGGGYEQYF. The gene calls are TRBV11-2 and TRBJ2-7; TRBD2 agrees at 7 bases. This CDR3 is 16 amino acids long. The V segment lost 0 bases and the J segment 7 bases; nucleotides outside the gene matches: 12. Germline V gene lookup returns CDR1 SGHAT and CDR2 FQNNGV.

The rearrangement links TRBV5-8 to TRBJ1-3; D not certain. The CDR3 sequence is 14 residues long. The germline CDR1 and CDR2 sequences are SGHTS and YDEGEE. Trimming cost V 1 base and J 2 bases, with 7 bases left between them. DNA of the CDR3: TGTGCCAGCAGCTTGAGGAGCCCTGGAAACACCATATATTTT. This encodes CASSLRSPGNTIYF.

The chain recombines TRBV27 with TRBJ1-5; D unclear. This CDR3 has 14 amino acids. Germline lookup yields CDR1 MNHEY and CDR2 SMNVEV (reference sequence). The ends were cut back, 5 bases at V and 6 bases at J, with 14 bases in the middle. This chain's CDR3 is CASSPWGVSQPQHF. CDR3 coding DNA: TGTGCCAGCAGTCCCTGGGGAGTATCTCAGCCCCAGCATTTT.

Only one count was recorded for this clone. The J gene is TRBJ1-2, the V gene TRBV9, with no clear D. V was cut by 3 bases and J by 8 bases, with 26 bases left in between. CDR1 is SGDLS, CDR2 YYNGEE, per germline. The CDR3 consists of 17 residues. CDR3 in DNA: TGTGCCAGCAGCGCGCAACCGAGTCGTCGGGGTCCGGGCGGCTACACCTTC. Encoded protein: CASSAQPSRRGPGGYTF.

The chain couples TRBV6-5 to TRBJ1-6; 8 bases align to TRBD1. The CDR3 totals 15 residues. Trimming took 8 bases from V and 0 from J; bases not matched to a gene: 3. Germline V gene sequence: CDR1 MNHEY, CDR2 SVGAGI. The CDR3 sequence is CASWTGSSYNSPLHF. As DNA, the CDR3 is TGTGCCAGCTGGACAGGGAGCTCCTATAATTCACCCCTCCACTTT.

The chain links TRBV19 to TRBJ2-5; D gene unclear. The CDR3 has 14 residues. Per the germline V gene, CDR1 is LNHDA and CDR2 is SQIVND (reference sequence). Trimming cost V 3 bases and J 5 bases, with 13 bases left between them. In nucleotides, the CDR3 is TGTGCCAGTAGTATGGTGGGCGCTCGGGAGACCCAGTACTTC. As protein: CASSMVGARETQYF.

The rearrangement uses TRBV12-3 or TRBV12-4 and TRBJ2-3; D is perhaps TRBD2 (5 bases). There are 13 residues in the CDR3. V lost 9 bases and J 4 bases, leaving 14 bases between the germline ends. The CDR3 bases are TGTGCCAGTCGTCCCGGGGTTTCAGATACGCAGTATTTT. It yields the protein CASRPGVSDTQYF.

This clone was counted between two and nine times. The same CDR3 also results from other DNA sequences found in this sample. The V and J genes are TRBV5-1 and TRBJ2-7; the D gene is possibly TRBD1 (6 bases). CDR1 is SGHRS, CDR2 YFSETQ, per germline. The CDR3 is 14 amino acids. Trimming took 2 bases from V and 0 from J, leaving 9 bases between them. For the CDR3, the DNA is TGCGCCAGCAGCTTATTACAGGGCTCCTACGAGCAGTACTTC. Translating gives CASSLLQGSYEQYF.

This clone was detected a few times. The gene calls are TRBV2 and TRBJ1-4; tentative D call: TRBD1 (6 bases). V lost 8 bases and J 4 bases, leaving 20 bases between the germline ends. The CDR3 totals 16 residues. Per germline, CDR1 SNHLY and CDR2 FYNNEI. The CDR3 loop reads CASSRQAGGSNEKLFF. The DNA of the CDR3 is TGTGCCAGCTCCCGACAGGCCGGGGGGAGTAATGAAAAACTGTTTTTT.

This rearrangement joins TRBV18 to TRBJ2-7, with 9 bases lining up with TRBD2. The junction had 10 bases not matched to a gene; V was cut back by 0 bases and J by 7 bases. Germline values: CDR1 KGHSH, CDR2 LQKENI. CDR3 length equals 16 residues. In DNA, the CDR3 is TGTGCCAGCTCACCACCGATGAGCGGGGGGCCTGGGGAGCAGTACTTC. It translates to CASSPPMSGGPGEQYF.

The CDR3 region is CAISESATGGEKLFF. The CDR3 bases are TGTGCCATCAGTGAGTCTGCGACAGGGGGAGAAAAACTGTTTTTT. V usage is TRBV10-3 and J usage is TRBJ1-4, with 9 nucleotides matching TRBD1. This CDR3 region has 15 residues. CDR1 is ENHRY and CDR2 is SYGVKD in the germline V gene. Germline trimming cut 0 bases from V and 8 bases from J; bases unmatched to any gene: 4.